Described below is a single TCR beta chain sequence and its context. What it binds is unknown. The PCR ran on 60 Vbeta and 13 Jbeta primers. Produced via immunoSEQ multiplex PCR; TCRdb's table is partial and in-frame only. This table holds roughly 99,000 clones, roughly 80% found once. The data belong to a study of cytomegalovirus exposure and HLA in healthy donors. Study findings and constraints: When analyzed later, a missense DCLRE1C variant was found to be linked to TCR beta V- and J-gene trimming.

The CDR3 has 14 amino acids. Germline values: CDR1 MNHEY, CDR2 SVGAGI. V was pared by 2 bases and J by 10 bases, with 12 bases between. The material sequenced was PBMCs. J is TRBJ1-6 and V is TRBV6-5; D unresolved. This sequence originates from a man aged 60-69 years in good health and CMV-seropositive. CDR3 coding DNA: TGTGCCAGCAGTTACGACACTCTTGGGTCACCCCTCCACTTT. The encoded protein is CASSYDTLGSPLHF.